These T cell receptor beta chains were read from a single sample in a study of early T cells in non-severe SARS-CoV-2 infection. One entry per CDR3 protein results from TCRdb running MiXCR on the 5' RACE reads. The sample gives tens of thousands of distinct CDR3 sequences, 11% to 15% of which show up once; about a tenth is in the top ten. Sequencing input: whole blood. The receptor source for this set is an adult who was a healthcare worker with PCR-confirmed SARS-CoV-2 infection or an uninfected control (not recorded which). Each CDR3 is given with its conserved first and last residue. Clone size, where shown, is once, few, many, or a class for clones that have expanded.

many TRBV28 CASREGSGYTF
. TRBV18 CASSSTGRADTQYF
few TRBV20-1 CSATSGGTQETQYF
once TRBV27 CASSFLGGAYEQYF
. TRBV10-2 CASSELAGALQETQYF
. TRBV5-1 CASSLRGRDTEAFF
few TRBV25-1 CASSDRGEEIAKNIQYF
few TRBV20-1 CSARESARETQYF
. TRBV27 CASSPSPGTSSYNEQFF
. TRBV5-1 CASSLGLAGNTGELFF
few TRBV5-1 CASSFRGGREETQYF
few TRBV2 CASSGVNTEAFF
few TRBV3-1 CASSHDYLVYEQYF
. TRBV29-1 CSVRAAKNIQYF
few TRBV11-1 CASSLAMAGNTEAFF
. TRBV29-1 CSVSRAETQYF
few TRBV20-1 CSARDGGGVDTQYF
. TRBV7-3 CASSLIGGRNTEAFF
few TRBV11-1 CASSTTGAKNIQYF
. TRBV12-3/TRBV12-4 CASSPPRSTEAFF
. TRBV6-1 CASNLAGGAYEQYF
few TRBV6-6 CAAGSFLASPLHF
. TRBV12-3/TRBV12-4 CASSFSSRNTGELFF
few TRBV6-6 CASQSPWGVEGYTF
many TRBV4-1 CASSQEEQPEYEQFF
few TRBV20-1 CSAIKAGVRSYNEQFF
few TRBV2 CANSLNYEQYF
. TRBV5-1 CASSWGRSMNTEAFF
few TRBV9 CASSVTGYGYTF
. TRBV7-2 CASSRTGLQETQYF
few TRBV19 CASNDDRANSPLHF
. TRBV18 CASSPSAGEVTEAFF
few TRBV27 CASSSSTRVGTQYF
many TRBV11-2 CASSLKFPEGGSKNIQYF
many TRBV21-1 CASSKGIGFPQETQYF
. TRBV28 CASNKGGENTEAFF
. TRBV6-2/TRBV6-3 CASSRWGTQATYEQYF
. TRBV29-1 CSVEDTSGGRETQYF
few TRBV7-9 CASSLGGTEVFF
few TRBV7-3 CASSLTGQAEAFF
. TRBV7-6 CASSLGTGDVGELFF
. TRBV6-6 CASHDRGISSYEQYF
few TRBV5-1 CASRASQEHTEAFF
few TRBV18 CASSPRQGGPYEQYF
few TRBV5-4 CASSSQAYVETQYF
many TRBV3-1 CASSQGPQRYEQYF
. TRBV6-1 CASLLTFSAADTQYF
few TRBV19 CASTFGTPEKLFF
few TRBV6-5 CASTRRRDSYEQYF
. TRBV4-1 CASSPQGGPYEQYF
few TRBV7-7 CASSSGLANYNEQFF
. TRBV20-1 CSAREGGGRETQYF